This entry is about one T cell receptor (beta chain). Its antigen is not identified. The study's library attached unique molecular identifiers to single cDNA molecules. TCRdb analysed the RACE reads with MiXCR anew, one entry per CDR3 protein. The data show 350,000 to 400,000 distinct CDR3 sequences, about 6% seen once. Time point described: patch test 2, 6 weeks after DPC sensitization. Sample treatment: therapeutic diphenylcyclopropenone sensitization with weekly scalp DPC. The data stem from a study of human T cells and chemical hapten exposure. Across the whole study: Weekly scalp doses of diphenylcyclopropenone were given to patients during the roughly 24-week study.

Germline lookup yields CDR1 SGDLS and CDR2 YYNGEE. The length of the CDR3 is 16 residues. J lost 2 bases, V lost 1 base, and 5 bases had no gene match. Overall study findings and caveats: Donors had alopecia, so their immune response may differ from healthy people's. Following DPC sensitization, TCRs present above 1 in 1000 frequency showed no change.

The TCR sequence derives from a woman aged 18 to 35 with alopecia areata. Some clones in this sample may be carry-over from other donors' samples. The chain combines TRBV9 with TRBJ2-1, with 8 bases matching TRBD2. Sequencing was performed on whole blood, taken in connection with sensitization to the hapten diphenylcyclopropenone (DPC). The CDR3 nucleotides read TGTGCCAGCAGCGTATCCCCAGCGGGGGCCTACAATGAGCAGTTCTTC. Translation gives CASSVSPAGAYNEQFF.